The 19 T cell receptor beta chains below all came from one sample that was sequenced in a study of blood T cell repertoires in COVID-19. Clones were sequenced by immunoSEQ multiplex PCR, and TCRdb holds only the in-frame ones, with some missing. This sample carries about 120,000 clones, 75% to 90% of them seen once, and the ten largest clones take 25% to 30%. The sequenced sample consisted of peripheral blood. These receptors were taken from a woman aged 70-85 years with acute or convalescent COVID-19.

The chain couples TRBV5-6 to TRBJ2-3; D uncertain. CDR1 is SGHDT and CDR2 is YYEEEE in the germline V gene. CDR3 length: 12 residues. The V end lost 3 bases, the J end lost 13 bases, and 15 bases lay between the germline ends. The chain's CDR3 is CASSSSVGPEYF. In DNA, the CDR3 is TGTGCCAGCAGCTCTTCTGTGGGCCCTGAGTATTTT. The variable domain in full, completed from reference TRBV5-6 and TRBJ2-3, reads DAGVTQSPTHLIKTRGQQVTLRCSPKSGHDTVSWYQQALGQGPQFIFQYYEEEERQRGNFPDRFSGHQFPNYSSELNVNALLLGDSALYLCASSSSVGPEYFGPGTRLTVL.

V and J are TRBV12-3 or TRBV12-4 and TRBJ1-2; weak D call: TRBD1 (5 bases). Trimming removed 2 bases at V and 8 bases at J, with 12 bases between. The CDR3 length is 13 residues. Written as DNA, the CDR3 is TGTGCCAGCAGTTTAACTCGGGGGTCCGGCTACACCTTC. Its protein is CASSLTRGSGYTF.

This chain links TRBV7-9 with TRBJ1-4, with a possible D match to TRBD1 (5 bases). From germline, CDR1 is SEHNR and CDR2 FQNEAQ (reference sequence). V lost 3 bases and J lost 5, with 13 bases in between. The CDR3 is 15 amino acids. CDR3 bases: TGTGCCAGCAGCTTTGGGGCAGGGCTAAATGAAAAACTGTTTTTT. This sequence encodes CASSFGAGLNEKLFF.

Here the CDR3 reads CASSIGTGGGDPPQHF. The CDR3 coding sequence is TGTGCCAGTAGTATTGGCACCGGGGGAGGTGATCCGCCCCAGCATTTT. The chain couples TRBV19 to TRBJ1-5, with a tentative D call TRBD1 (5 bases). Trimming took off 3 bases at V and 9 bases at J, with 21 bases between the two ends. CDR1 LNHDA and CDR2 SQIVND come from the germline V gene (reference sequence). This CDR3 contains 16 residues.

The chain carries TRBV28 and TRBJ1-2; perhaps TRBD1 as D (6 bases). This CDR3 is 13 amino acids long. V gave up 6 bases and J gave up 6 bases, with 14 bases separating them. Per germline, CDR1 MDHEN and CDR2 SYDVKM. CDR3 sequence (DNA): TGTGCCAGCAGCCCAATACGGACAGATGGCTACACCTTC. Its protein product is CASSPIRTDGYTF.

This clone was found a few times. The V call is TRBV7-6, the J call TRBJ2-7, with a possible D match to TRBD2 (6 bases). Trimming left V 3 bases short and J 6 bases short, with 12 bases between. The germline gives CDR1 SGHVS, CDR2 FNYEAQ. CDR3 length equals 13 residues. The CDR3 spells CASSLLSSAEQYF. CDR3 nucleotides: TGTGCCAGCAGCTTGTTATCTAGCGCCGAGCAGTACTTC.

In DNA, the CDR3 is TGTGCCACCAGCAGAGCACAGAATGAAAAACTGTTTTTT. Translated: CATSRAQNEKLFF. The rearrangement joins TRBV15 to TRBJ1-4; D ambiguous. Germline V gives CDR1 LNHNV, CDR2 YYDKDF (reference sequence). Trimming took off 1 base at V and 5 bases at J, with 5 bases between the two ends. CDR3 size: 13 residues.

V and J are TRBV7-6 and TRBJ1-2; D is ambiguous. This CDR3 region has 15 residues. CDR1 and CDR2 (germline): SGHVS, FNYEAQ. The V gene lost 5 bases and the J gene lost 3 bases, with 16 bases spanning the gap. The CDR3 sequence is CASSLSQVSDYGYTF. Written as DNA, the CDR3 is TGTGCCAGCAGCCTTAGTCAGGTTTCCGACTATGGCTACACCTTC.

CDR3 in amino acids: CASSLLGGRGETQYF. In nucleotides, the CDR3 is TGTGCCAGCAGTTTACTCGGGGGGAGGGGAGAGACCCAGTACTTC. The chain has TRBV28 and TRBJ2-5; 7 positions agree with TRBD2. J lost 4 bases, V lost 2 bases, and 7 bases had no gene match. This CDR3 is built from 15 residues. Germline assignment: CDR1 MDHEN and CDR2 SYDVKM.

The rearrangement joins TRBV5-1 to TRBJ2-2; perhaps TRBD2 as D (5 bases). V shed 5 bases and J shed 6 bases, with 17 bases lying between them. There are 15 residues in the CDR3. The germline CDR1 and CDR2 sequences are SGHRS and YFSETQ. The DNA for the CDR3 is TGCGCCAGCAGTCGGGGAGCACGCGGCGCCGGGGAGCTGTTTTTT. Protein: CASSRGARGAGELFF.

This sequence joins TRBV5-4 and TRBJ1-3, with 7 bases matching TRBD1. Germline CDR1 reads SGHNT; CDR2 reads YYREEE (reference sequence). The CDR3 spans 17 residues. Trimming took 0 bases from V and 7 from J; bases not matched to a gene: 13. The CDR3 DNA follows: TGTGCCAGCAGCTTGGCAACAGGGGTCTCACGCAGGAACACCATATATTTT. It codes for CASSLATGVSRRNTIYF.

This rearrangement joins TRBV29-1 to TRBJ2-7, with D possibly being TRBD1 (6 bases). Trimming took 3 bases from V and 6 from J, leaving 18 bases between them. Germline V gene data show CDR1 as SQVTM and CDR2 as ANQGSEA. CDR3 length: 14 residues. CDR3: CSVEGRQGPSEQYF. CDR3 sequence (DNA): TGCAGCGTTGAGGGCAGGCAGGGGCCCAGCGAGCAGTACTTC.

The chain combines TRBV15 with TRBJ2-2, with D unresolved. CDR3 length: 16 amino acids. Germline V gene lookup returns CDR1 LNHNV and CDR2 YYDKDF (reference sequence). The V end lost 4 bases, the J end lost 1 base, and 13 bases lay between the germline ends. The CDR3, as DNA: TGTGCCACCAGCACCTCGCGACGAGGGAACACCGGGGAGCTGTTTTTT. It codes for CATSTSRRGNTGELFF.

The V call is TRBV7-2, the J call TRBJ2-5; TRBD1 matches at 10 bases. The J segment lost 5 bases and the V segment lost 5 bases, leaving 2 bases of the junction unmatched. Germline lookup yields CDR1 SGHTA and CDR2 FQGNSA. The CDR3 loop spans 13 amino acids. The CDR3 nucleotides read TGTGCCAGCAGCCCGGACAGGGGGGAGACCCAGTACTTC. It codes for CASSPDRGETQYF.

The rearrangement uses TRBV19 and TRBJ1-5, with unresolved D. Trimming removed 3 bases at V and 4 bases at J, with 7 bases between. This CDR3 has 13 residues. In germline, CDR1 is LNHDA, CDR2 SQIVND (reference sequence). The CDR3 coding sequence is TGTGCCAGTAGTATGCCCTATAATCAGCCCCAGCATTTT. It translates to CASSMPYNQPQHF.

The chain links TRBV7-2 to TRBJ2-5, with a possible D match to TRBD2 (6 bases). This CDR3 contains 14 residues. CDR1 is SGHTA, CDR2 FQGNSA, per germline. The ends were cut back, 3 bases at V and 1 base at J, with 9 bases in the middle. In DNA form, the CDR3 reads TGTGCCAGCAGCTTGGGGGACTTCCAAGAGACCCAGTACTTC. This translates into CASSLGDFQETQYF.

This sequence joins TRBV5-4 and TRBJ2-7; D may be TRBD1 (6 bases). The CDR3 length is 14 residues. Germline V gene sequence: CDR1 SGHNT, CDR2 YYREEE (reference sequence). V lost 4 bases to trimming and J lost 0 bases, with 11 bases between them. The CDR3 sequence is CASSPQGSSYEQYF. Written as DNA, the CDR3 is TGTGCCAGCAGCCCCCAGGGGTCCTCCTACGAGCAGTACTTC.

This rearrangement joins TRBV5-5 to TRBJ1-4; D unresolved. This CDR3 region has 14 residues. The germline V gene has CDR1 SGHKS and CDR2 YYEKEE (reference sequence). Trimming stripped 3 bases from V and 6 bases from J, with 12 bases between. The CDR3 DNA follows: TGTGCCAGCAGCTCGGGTAATTTGGATGAAAAACTGTTTTTT. Translating gives CASSSGNLDEKLFF.

This chain links TRBV4-1 with TRBJ2-1; 10 nucleotides match TRBD2. The CDR3 runs 15 residues. The V segment lost 1 base and the J segment 4 bases; nucleotides outside the gene matches: 1. Germline V gene data show CDR1 as MGHRA and CDR2 as YSYEKL. Written as DNA, the CDR3 is TGCGCCAGCAGCCAAGTAGCGGGGGGTTACAATGAGCAGTTCTTC. This encodes CASSQVAGGYNEQFF.